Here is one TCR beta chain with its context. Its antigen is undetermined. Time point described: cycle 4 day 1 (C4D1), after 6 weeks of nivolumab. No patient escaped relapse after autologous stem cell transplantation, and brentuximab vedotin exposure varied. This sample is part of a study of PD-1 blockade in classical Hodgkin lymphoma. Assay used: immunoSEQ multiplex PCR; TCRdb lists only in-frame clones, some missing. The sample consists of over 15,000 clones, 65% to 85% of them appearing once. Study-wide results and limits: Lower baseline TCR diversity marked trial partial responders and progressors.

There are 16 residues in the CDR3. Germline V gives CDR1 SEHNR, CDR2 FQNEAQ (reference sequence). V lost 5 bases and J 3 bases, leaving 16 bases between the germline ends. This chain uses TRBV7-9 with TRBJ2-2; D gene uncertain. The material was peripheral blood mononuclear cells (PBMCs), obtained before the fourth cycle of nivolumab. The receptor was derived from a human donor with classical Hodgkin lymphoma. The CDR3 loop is CASSPGLRPDTGELFF. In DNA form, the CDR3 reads TGTGCCAGCAGCCCAGGTCTGCGCCCGGACACCGGGGAGCTGTTTTTT.